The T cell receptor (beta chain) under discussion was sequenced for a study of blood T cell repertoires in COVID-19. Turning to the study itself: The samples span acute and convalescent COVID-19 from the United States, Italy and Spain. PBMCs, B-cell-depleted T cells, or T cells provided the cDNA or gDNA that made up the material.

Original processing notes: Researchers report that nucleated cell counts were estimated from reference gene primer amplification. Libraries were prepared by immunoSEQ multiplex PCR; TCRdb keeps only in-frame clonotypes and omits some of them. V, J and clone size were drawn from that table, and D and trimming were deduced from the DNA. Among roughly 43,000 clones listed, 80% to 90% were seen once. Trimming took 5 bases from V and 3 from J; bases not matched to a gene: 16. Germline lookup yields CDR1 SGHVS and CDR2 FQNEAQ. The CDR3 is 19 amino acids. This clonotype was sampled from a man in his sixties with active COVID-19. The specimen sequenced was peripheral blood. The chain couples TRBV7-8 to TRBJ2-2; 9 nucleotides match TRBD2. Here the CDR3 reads CASSLQGGSGRTYTGELFF. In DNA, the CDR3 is TGTGCCAGCAGCCTCCAGGGTGGGAGCGGGAGGACCTACACCGGGGAGCTGTTTTTT.